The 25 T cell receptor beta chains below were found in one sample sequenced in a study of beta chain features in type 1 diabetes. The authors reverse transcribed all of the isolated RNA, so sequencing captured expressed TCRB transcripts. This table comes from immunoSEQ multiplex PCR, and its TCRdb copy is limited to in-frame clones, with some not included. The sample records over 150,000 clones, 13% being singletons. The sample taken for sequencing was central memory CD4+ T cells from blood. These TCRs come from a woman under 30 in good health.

The CDR3 DNA is TGTGCCAGCAGTTACGACAGGGGATCCGAGCAGTACTTC. Encoded protein: CASSYDRGSEQYF. This chain connects TRBV6-5 to TRBJ2-7; 8 bases map to TRBD1. The CDR3 consists of 13 residues. The V and J ends lost 2 bases and 6 bases, in that order; junction bases with no gene match: 3. The germline V gene has CDR1 MNHEY and CDR2 SVGAGI.

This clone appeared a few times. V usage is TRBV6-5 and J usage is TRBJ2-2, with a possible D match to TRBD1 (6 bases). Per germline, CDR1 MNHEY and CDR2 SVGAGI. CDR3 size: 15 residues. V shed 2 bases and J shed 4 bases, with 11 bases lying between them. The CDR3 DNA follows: TGTGCCAGCAGTTACGCAAACAGGGCCACCGGGGAGCTGTTTTTT. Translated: CASSYANRATGELFF.

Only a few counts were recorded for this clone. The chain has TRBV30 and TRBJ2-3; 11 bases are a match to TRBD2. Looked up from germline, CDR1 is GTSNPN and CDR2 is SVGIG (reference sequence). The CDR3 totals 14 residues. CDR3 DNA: TGTGCATTAAATAGCGGGAGGGGGCCCGATACGCAGTATTTT. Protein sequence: CALNSGRGPDTQYF.

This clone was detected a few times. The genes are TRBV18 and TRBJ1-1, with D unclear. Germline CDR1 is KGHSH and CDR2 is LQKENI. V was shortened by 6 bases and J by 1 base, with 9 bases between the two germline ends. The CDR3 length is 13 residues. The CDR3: CASSLTQNTEAFF. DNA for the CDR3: TGTGCCAGCTCTCTAACCCAGAACACTGAAGCTTTCTTT.

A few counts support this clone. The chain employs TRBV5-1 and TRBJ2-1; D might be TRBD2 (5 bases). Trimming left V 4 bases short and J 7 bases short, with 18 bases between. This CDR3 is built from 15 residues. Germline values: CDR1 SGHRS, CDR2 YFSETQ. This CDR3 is CASSNRAEGVNEQFF. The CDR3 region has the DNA TGCGCCAGCAGCAACCGGGCCGAGGGTGTGAATGAGCAGTTCTTC.

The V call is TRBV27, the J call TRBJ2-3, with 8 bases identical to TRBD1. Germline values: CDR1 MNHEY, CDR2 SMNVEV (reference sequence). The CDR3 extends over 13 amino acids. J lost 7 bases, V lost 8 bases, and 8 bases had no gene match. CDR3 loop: CASGRQGMNTQYF. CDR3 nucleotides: TGTGCCAGCGGGCGACAGGGGATGAATACGCAGTATTTT.

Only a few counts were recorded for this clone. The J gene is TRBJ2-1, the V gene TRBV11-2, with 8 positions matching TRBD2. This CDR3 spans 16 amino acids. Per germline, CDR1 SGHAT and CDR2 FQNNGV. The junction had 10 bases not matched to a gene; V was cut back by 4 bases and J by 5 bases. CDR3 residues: CASSYSLADTNNEQFF. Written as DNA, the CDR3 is TGTGCCAGCAGCTATTCACTAGCGGACACGAACAATGAGCAGTTCTTC.

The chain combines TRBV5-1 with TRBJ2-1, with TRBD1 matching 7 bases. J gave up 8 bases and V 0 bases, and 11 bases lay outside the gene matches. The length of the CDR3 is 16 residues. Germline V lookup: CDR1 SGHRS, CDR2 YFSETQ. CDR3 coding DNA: TGCGCCAGCAGCTTGGAAACAGGGGTAAATAACCATGAGCAGTTCTTC. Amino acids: CASSLETGVNNHEQFF.

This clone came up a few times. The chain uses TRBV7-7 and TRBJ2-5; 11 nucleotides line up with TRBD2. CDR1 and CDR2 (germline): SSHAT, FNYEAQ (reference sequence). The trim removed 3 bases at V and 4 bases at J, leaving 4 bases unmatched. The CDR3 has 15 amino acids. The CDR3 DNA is TGTGCCAGCAGCTTGACTAGCGGGACTGCAGAGACCCAGTACTTC. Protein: CASSLTSGTAETQYF.

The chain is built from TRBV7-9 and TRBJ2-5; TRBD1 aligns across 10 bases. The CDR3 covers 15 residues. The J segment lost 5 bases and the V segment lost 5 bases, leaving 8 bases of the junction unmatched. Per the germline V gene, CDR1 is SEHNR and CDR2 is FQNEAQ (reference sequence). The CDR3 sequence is CASSADRGLGETQYF. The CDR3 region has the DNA TGTGCCAGCAGCGCCGACAGGGGGCTAGGGGAGACCCAGTACTTC.

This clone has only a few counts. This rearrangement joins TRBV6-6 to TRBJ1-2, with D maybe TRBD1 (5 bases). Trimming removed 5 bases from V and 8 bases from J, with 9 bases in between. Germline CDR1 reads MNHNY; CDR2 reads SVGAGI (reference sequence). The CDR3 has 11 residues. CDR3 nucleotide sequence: TGTGCCAGCAGTCCCGGGGGGGGCTACACCTTC. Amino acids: CASSPGGGYTF.

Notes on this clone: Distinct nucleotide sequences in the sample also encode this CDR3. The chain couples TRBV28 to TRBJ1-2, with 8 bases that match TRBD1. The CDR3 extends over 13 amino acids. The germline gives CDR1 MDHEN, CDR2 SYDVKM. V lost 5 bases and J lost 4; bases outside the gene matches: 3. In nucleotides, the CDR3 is TGTGCCAGCAGTCGGACAGGGTTCTATGGCTACACCTTC. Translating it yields CASSRTGFYGYTF.

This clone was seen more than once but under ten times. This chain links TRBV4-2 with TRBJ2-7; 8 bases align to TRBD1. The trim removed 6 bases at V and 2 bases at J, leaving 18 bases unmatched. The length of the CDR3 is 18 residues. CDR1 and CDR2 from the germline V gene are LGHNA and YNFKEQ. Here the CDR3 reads CASRRQGATTYTPYEQYF. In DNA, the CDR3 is TGTGCCAGCAGACGGCAGGGGGCTACTACTTATACCCCCTACGAGCAGTACTTC.

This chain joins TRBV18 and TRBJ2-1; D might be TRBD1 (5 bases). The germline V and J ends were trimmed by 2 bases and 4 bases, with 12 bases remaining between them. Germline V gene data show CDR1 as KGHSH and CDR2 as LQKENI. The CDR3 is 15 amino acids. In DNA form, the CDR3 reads TGTGCCAGCTCACCAGAAGGGGTCCTATACAATGAGCAGTTCTTC. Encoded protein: CASSPEGVLYNEQFF.

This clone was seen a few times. CDR3 protein: CASSPPPGSYEQYF. In DNA form, the CDR3 reads TGTGCCAGCTCACCACCGCCAGGCTCCTACGAGCAGTACTTC. V usage is TRBV18 and J usage is TRBJ2-7, with D uncertain. From germline, CDR1 is KGHSH and CDR2 LQKENI. V shed 0 bases and J shed 0 bases, with 6 bases lying between them. The CDR3 is 14 amino acids. Full variable domain (missing parts from reference TRBV18 and TRBJ2-7): NAGVMQNPRHLVRRRGQEARLRCSPMKGHSHVYWYRQLPEEGLKFMVYLQKENIIDESGMPKERFSAEFPKEGPSILRIQQVVRGDSAAYFCASSPPPGSYEQYFGPGTRLTVT.

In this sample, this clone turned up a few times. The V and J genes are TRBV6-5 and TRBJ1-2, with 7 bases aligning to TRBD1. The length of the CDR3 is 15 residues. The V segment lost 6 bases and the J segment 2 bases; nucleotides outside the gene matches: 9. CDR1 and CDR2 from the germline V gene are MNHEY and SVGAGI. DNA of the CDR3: TGTGCCAGCAGCAAGGGACAGCCTTCCAACTATGGCTACACCTTC. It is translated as CASSKGQPSNYGYTF.

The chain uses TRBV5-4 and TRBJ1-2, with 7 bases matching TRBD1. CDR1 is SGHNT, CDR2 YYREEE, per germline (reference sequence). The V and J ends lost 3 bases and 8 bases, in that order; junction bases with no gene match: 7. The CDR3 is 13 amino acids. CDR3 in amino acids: CASSYDRVGGYTF. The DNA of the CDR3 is TGTGCCAGCAGCTACGACAGGGTAGGCGGCTACACCTTC.

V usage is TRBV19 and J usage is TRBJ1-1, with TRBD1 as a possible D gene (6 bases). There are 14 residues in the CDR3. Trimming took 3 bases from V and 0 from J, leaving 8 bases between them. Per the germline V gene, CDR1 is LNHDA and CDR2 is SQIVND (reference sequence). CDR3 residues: CASSITGMNTEAFF. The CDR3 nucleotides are TGTGCCAGTAGTATCACAGGGATGAACACTGAAGCTTTCTTT.

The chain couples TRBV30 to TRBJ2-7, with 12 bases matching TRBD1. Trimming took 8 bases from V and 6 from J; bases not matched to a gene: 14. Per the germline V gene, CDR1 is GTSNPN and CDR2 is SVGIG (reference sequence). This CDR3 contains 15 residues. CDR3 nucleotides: TGTGCCATCCGGGACAGGGGGCGCGTCGGCCCCGAGCAGTACTTC. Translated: CAIRDRGRVGPEQYF.

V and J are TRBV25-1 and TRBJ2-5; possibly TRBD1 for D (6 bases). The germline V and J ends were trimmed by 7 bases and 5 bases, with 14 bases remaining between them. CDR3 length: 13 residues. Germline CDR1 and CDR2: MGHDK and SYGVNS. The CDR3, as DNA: TGTGCCAGCAAACAGGGAAGTGGGGAGACCCAGTACTTC. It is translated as CASKQGSGETQYF.

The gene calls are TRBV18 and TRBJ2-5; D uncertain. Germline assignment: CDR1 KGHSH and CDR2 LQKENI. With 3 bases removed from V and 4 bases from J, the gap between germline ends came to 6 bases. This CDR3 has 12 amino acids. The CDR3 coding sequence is TGTGCCAGCTCACCCCCGGGAGAGACCCAGTACTTC. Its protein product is CASSPPGETQYF. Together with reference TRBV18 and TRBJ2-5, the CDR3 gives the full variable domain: NAGVMQNPRHLVRRRGQEARLRCSPMKGHSHVYWYRQLPEEGLKFMVYLQKENIIDESGMPKERFSAEFPKEGPSILRIQQVVRGDSAAYFCASSPPGETQYFGPGTRLLVL.

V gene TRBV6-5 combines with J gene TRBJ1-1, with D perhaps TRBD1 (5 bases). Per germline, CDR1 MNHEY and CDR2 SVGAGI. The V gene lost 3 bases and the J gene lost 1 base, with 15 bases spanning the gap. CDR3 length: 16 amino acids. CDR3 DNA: TGTGCCAGCAGTTATCAGGGTAAACTAAGGAACACTGAAGCTTTCTTT. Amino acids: CASSYQGKLRNTEAFF.

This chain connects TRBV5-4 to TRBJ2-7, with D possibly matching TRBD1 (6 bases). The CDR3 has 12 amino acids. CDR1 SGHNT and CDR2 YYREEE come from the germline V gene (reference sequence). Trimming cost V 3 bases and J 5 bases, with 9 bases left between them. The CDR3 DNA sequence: TGTGCCAGCAGCTGGGACACCCACGAGCAGTACTTC. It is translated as CASSWDTHEQYF.

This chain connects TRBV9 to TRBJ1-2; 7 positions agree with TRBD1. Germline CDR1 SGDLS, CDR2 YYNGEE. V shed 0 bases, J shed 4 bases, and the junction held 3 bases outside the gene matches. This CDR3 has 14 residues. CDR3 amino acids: CASSVGTGPYGYTF. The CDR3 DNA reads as TGTGCCAGCAGCGTAGGGACAGGACCCTATGGCTACACCTTC.

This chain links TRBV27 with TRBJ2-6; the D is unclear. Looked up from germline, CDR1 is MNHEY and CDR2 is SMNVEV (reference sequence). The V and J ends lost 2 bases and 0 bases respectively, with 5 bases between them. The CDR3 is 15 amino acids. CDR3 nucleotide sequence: TGTGCCAGCAGTTTAGAGCACTCTGGGGCCAACGTCCTGACTTTC. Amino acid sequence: CASSLEHSGANVLTF.